This is a list of T cell receptor beta chains from one sample in a study of cytomegalovirus exposure and HLA in healthy donors. Sequenced by immunoSEQ multiplex PCR; TCRdb stores in-frame clones only, minus some. This table holds 150,000 to 180,000 clones, 65% to 80% found once. Material for sequencing was PBMCs. The receptors here all came from a middle-aged woman in good health and CMV-seronegative. The CDR3 runs from the conserved cysteine through the conserved F or W. D genes are given only for firm matches. Clone size, where shown, is once, few, many, or a class for clones that have expanded.

clone size: -; J gene: TRBJ2-1; D gene: TRBD1; V gene: TRBV6-1; CDR3 DNA: TGTGCCAGCAGTGGCGGACAGGTTTACAATGAGCAGTTCTTC; CDR3 protein: CASSGGQVYNEQFF
clone size: once; J gene: TRBJ1-5; D gene: -; V gene: TRBV5-8; CDR3 DNA: TGTGCCAGCAGCTCTCAGGGGAGTCATCAGCCCCAGCATTTT; CDR3 protein: CASSSQGSHQPQHF
clone size: few; J gene: TRBJ1-4; D gene: TRBD1; V gene: TRBV6-1; CDR3 DNA: TGTGCCAGCAGGGGCTCCACAGGGGGGGATGAAAAACTGTTTTTT; CDR3 protein: CASRGSTGGDEKLFF
clone size: -; J gene: TRBJ1-1; D gene: -; V gene: TRBV27; CDR3 DNA: TGTGCCAGCAGTGAGGGAGGAAACACTGAAGCTTTCTTT; CDR3 protein: CASSEGGNTEAFF
clone size: -; J gene: TRBJ1-4; D gene: TRBD1; V gene: TRBV28; CDR3 DNA: TGTGCCAGCTCTACAGGGGCGAGTAATGAAAAACTGTTTTTT; CDR3 protein: CASSTGASNEKLFF
clone size: -; J gene: TRBJ1-5; D gene: TRBD1; V gene: TRBV6-1; CDR3 DNA: TGTGCCAGCAGGGGACAGGGGGACAGCAATCAGCCCCAGCATTTT; CDR3 protein: CASRGQGDSNQPQHF
clone size: -; J gene: TRBJ2-3; D gene: -; V gene: TRBV5-1; CDR3 DNA: TGCGCCAGCGAAGAACAGGGCCGAACAGATACGCAGTATTTT; CDR3 protein: CASEEQGRTDTQYF
clone size: -; J gene: TRBJ2-5; D gene: TRBD1; V gene: TRBV5-1; CDR3 DNA: TGCGCCAGCAGCTCGCAGGGGGACCAAGAGACCCAGTACTTC; CDR3 protein: CASSSQGDQETQYF
clone size: -; J gene: TRBJ2-7; D gene: TRBD2; V gene: TRBV10-3; CDR3 DNA: TGTGCCATCAGTGAATTGAACAGCGGGAGCTCCTACGAGCAGTACTTC; CDR3 protein: CAISELNSGSSYEQYF
clone size: -; J gene: TRBJ1-2; D gene: -; V gene: TRBV19; CDR3 DNA: TGTGCCAGTAGTATAGAGGAGGGTCTGGGCTACACCTTC; CDR3 protein: CASSIEEGLGYTF
clone size: -; J gene: TRBJ2-1; D gene: -; V gene: TRBV12-5; CDR3 DNA: TGTGCTAGTGGTTTTAGGGGATACAATGAGCAGTTCTTC; CDR3 protein: CASGFRGYNEQFF
clone size: many; J gene: TRBJ1-5; D gene: -; V gene: TRBV6-5; CDR3 DNA: TGTGCCAGCAAACCCACCTCGGGGTTCAATCAGCCCCAGCATTTT; CDR3 protein: CASKPTSGFNQPQHF
clone size: -; J gene: TRBJ1-6; D gene: -; V gene: TRBV27; CDR3 DNA: TGTGCCAGCAGTTTTGGCGGAGATAATTCACCCCTCCACTTT; CDR3 protein: CASSFGGDNSPLHF
clone size: few; J gene: TRBJ2-6; D gene: -; V gene: TRBV28; CDR3 DNA: TGTGCCAGCAGTTTATTGGGGCCCGCTGGGGCCAACGTCCTGACTTTC; CDR3 protein: CASSLLGPAGANVLTF
clone size: -; J gene: TRBJ1-1; D gene: TRBD1; V gene: TRBV4-1; CDR3 DNA: TGCGCCAGCAGCCAGCCCGGGACAGGGGCGTGGAGGAACACTGAAGCTTTCTTT; CDR3 protein: CASSQPGTGAWRNTEAFF
clone size: -; J gene: TRBJ1-6; D gene: -; V gene: TRBV5-1; CDR3 DNA: TGCGCCAGCAGCGGCGGAAATAATTCACCCCTCCACTTT; CDR3 protein: CASSGGNNSPLHF
clone size: many; J gene: TRBJ2-2; D gene: TRBD2; V gene: TRBV5-3; CDR3 DNA: TGTGCCAGAAGCTTGGAAAGCGGGGCAAACACCGGGGAGCTGTTTTTT; CDR3 protein: CARSLESGANTGELFF
clone size: -; J gene: TRBJ2-2; D gene: -; V gene: TRBV29-1; CDR3 DNA: TGCAGCGTTGGGGGGCCCTTACAGAACACCGGGGAGCTGTTTTTT; CDR3 protein: CSVGGPLQNTGELFF
clone size: few; J gene: TRBJ2-5; D gene: TRBD2; V gene: TRBV5-1; CDR3 DNA: TGCGCCAGCAATCTAGCGGGAGGCTCACAAGAGACCCAGTACTTC; CDR3 protein: CASNLAGGSQETQYF
clone size: -; J gene: TRBJ1-4; D gene: TRBD1; V gene: TRBV5-4; CDR3 DNA: TGTGCCAGCAGCCCGGCAGGGGGAATTCGTGAAAAACTGTTTTTT; CDR3 protein: CASSPAGGIREKLFF
clone size: -; J gene: TRBJ1-1; D gene: TRBD1; V gene: TRBV5-1; CDR3 DNA: TGCGCCAGCAGCACACCACCCGGGACAGGGGGCGGAGGTACTGAAGCTTTCTTT; CDR3 protein: CASSTPPGTGGGGTEAFF
clone size: -; J gene: TRBJ2-3; D gene: -; V gene: TRBV9; CDR3 DNA: TGTGCCACCCCCGGGACTCTCGCAGATACGCAGTATTTT; CDR3 protein: CATPGTLADTQYF
clone size: -; J gene: TRBJ1-1; D gene: -; V gene: TRBV5-1; CDR3 DNA: TGCGCCAGCAGCGATCAGAGGCCACCGCCGCCGAACACTGAAGCTTTCTTT; CDR3 protein: CASSDQRPPPPNTEAFF
clone size: -; J gene: TRBJ1-4; D gene: -; V gene: TRBV27; CDR3 DNA: TGTGCCAGCAGTTTCTTCGGGATTCCTAATGAAAAACTGTTTTTT; CDR3 protein: CASSFFGIPNEKLFF
clone size: -; J gene: TRBJ1-1; D gene: TRBD1; V gene: TRBV19; CDR3 DNA: TGTGCCAGTAGTATCTCCAGGGGGCTTATGAACACTGAAGCTTTCTTT; CDR3 protein: CASSISRGLMNTEAFF
clone size: -; J gene: TRBJ1-2; D gene: -; V gene: TRBV5-8; CDR3 DNA: TGTGCCAGCACCGAACTTACCCGAGCCCTTAACTATGGCTACACCTTC; CDR3 protein: CASTELTRALNYGYTF
clone size: -; J gene: TRBJ1-2; D gene: TRBD1; V gene: TRBV11-1; CDR3 DNA: TGTGCCAGCAGCCCGACAGGGCTTGATGGCTACACCTTC; CDR3 protein: CASSPTGLDGYTF
clone size: -; J gene: TRBJ1-2; D gene: -; V gene: TRBV6-1; CDR3 DNA: TGTGCCAGCTGGGGACTTGTCTATGGCTACACCTTC; CDR3 protein: CASWGLVYGYTF
clone size: -; J gene: TRBJ1-6; D gene: -; V gene: TRBV11-3; CDR3 DNA: TGTGCCAGCAGCTTAACCGGGAGTTCACCCCTCCACTTT; CDR3 protein: CASSLTGSSPLHF
clone size: -; J gene: TRBJ2-5; D gene: -; V gene: TRBV6-5; CDR3 DNA: TGTGCCAGCAGTTACTCGGAGGGGACTTCGCAGACCCAGTACTTC; CDR3 protein: CASSYSEGTSQTQYF
clone size: -; J gene: TRBJ1-1; D gene: -; V gene: TRBV6-5; CDR3 DNA: TGTGCCAGCAGTTACACTCACAGGGACCCCACTGAAGCTTTCTTT; CDR3 protein: CASSYTHRDPTEAFF
clone size: -; J gene: TRBJ1-4; D gene: -; V gene: TRBV7-2; CDR3 DNA: TGTGCCAGCAGCTACTACAGGGATGAAAAACTGTTTTTT; CDR3 protein: CASSYYRDEKLFF
clone size: -; J gene: TRBJ2-5; D gene: TRBD1; V gene: TRBV5-1; CDR3 DNA: TGCGCCAGCAGACCCGGACAGGTTGGGTGGGAGACCCAGTACTTC; CDR3 protein: CASRPGQVGWETQYF
clone size: -; J gene: TRBJ1-5; D gene: -; V gene: TRBV5-4; CDR3 DNA: TGTGCCAGCAGCTCCCTTTCGGGGCGGGACCAGCCCCAGCATTTT; CDR3 protein: CASSSLSGRDQPQHF